The clone carrying this T cell receptor (beta chain) was observed a few times. Antigen specificity is unknown. TCRdb reprocessed the reads with MiXCR, giving one entry per CDR3 protein. The sample yields over 45,000 distinct CDR3 sequences, about a fifth seen once. The data are from a study of T cell repertoires in cytomegalovirus infection. About the study: Selection of CMV epitopes for the study included recently identified HLA-C-restricted and well-studied HLA-B-restricted ones.

Germline CDR1 is SGHTA and CDR2 is FQGNSA. The CDR3 has 13 amino acids. V dropped 0 bases and J dropped 3 bases, with 3 bases sitting between them. This TCR was sampled from a human donor in good health (CMV status not recorded). Some clones in this sample may be carry-over from other donors' samples. The gene calls are TRBV7-2 and TRBJ2-1; D remains ambiguous. The sequences come from CD8+ T cells from cultured PBMCs, collected from culture after CMV antigen stimulation. The CDR3 sequence: CASSLAYYNEQFF. In DNA form, the CDR3 reads TGTGCCAGCAGCTTAGCTTACTACAATGAGCAGTTCTTC.